The clone carrying this T cell receptor beta chain was observed a handful of times. The data originate from a study of CD8 T cells in ankylosing spondylitis. The CDR3 loop spans 19 amino acids. The V end was cut by 0 bases, the J end by 3 bases, with 25 bases between. The V gene's germline CDR1 is SGHRS and CDR2 YFSETQ. One entry per CDR3 protein results from TCRdb running MiXCR on the 5' RACE reads. The repertoire holds 100,000 or so distinct CDR3 sequences, with less than 25% as singletons. The TCR originated in a male donor with ankylosing spondylitis. The material sequenced was synovial fluid, either unsorted or a sorted T cell fraction (not recorded which). The chain joins TRBV5-1 to TRBJ2-7; tentative D call: TRBD1 (6 bases). CDR3 amino acids: CASSLGYFTFRDIDYEQYF. The CDR3 bases are TGCGCCAGCAGCTTGGGCTACTTTACCTTCCGGGACATCGACTACGAGCAGTACTTC.